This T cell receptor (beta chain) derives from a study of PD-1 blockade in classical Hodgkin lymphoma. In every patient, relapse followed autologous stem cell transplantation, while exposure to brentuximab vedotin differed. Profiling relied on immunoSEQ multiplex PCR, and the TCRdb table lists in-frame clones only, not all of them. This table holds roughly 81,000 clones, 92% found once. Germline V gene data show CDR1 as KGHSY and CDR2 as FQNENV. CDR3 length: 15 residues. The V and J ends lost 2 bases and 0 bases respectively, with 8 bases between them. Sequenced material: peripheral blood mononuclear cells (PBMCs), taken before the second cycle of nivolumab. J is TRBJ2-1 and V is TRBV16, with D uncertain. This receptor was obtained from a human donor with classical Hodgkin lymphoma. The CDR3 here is CASSQEYGSYNEQFF. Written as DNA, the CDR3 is TGTGCCAGCAGCCAAGAGTATGGCTCCTACAATGAGCAGTTCTTC. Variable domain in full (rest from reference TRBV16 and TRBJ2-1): GEEVAQTPKHLVRGEGQKAKLYCAPIKGHSYVFWYQQVLKNEFKFLISFQNENVFDETGMPKERFSAKCLPNSPCSLEIQATKLEDSAVYFCASSQEYGSYNEQFFGPGTRLTVL.